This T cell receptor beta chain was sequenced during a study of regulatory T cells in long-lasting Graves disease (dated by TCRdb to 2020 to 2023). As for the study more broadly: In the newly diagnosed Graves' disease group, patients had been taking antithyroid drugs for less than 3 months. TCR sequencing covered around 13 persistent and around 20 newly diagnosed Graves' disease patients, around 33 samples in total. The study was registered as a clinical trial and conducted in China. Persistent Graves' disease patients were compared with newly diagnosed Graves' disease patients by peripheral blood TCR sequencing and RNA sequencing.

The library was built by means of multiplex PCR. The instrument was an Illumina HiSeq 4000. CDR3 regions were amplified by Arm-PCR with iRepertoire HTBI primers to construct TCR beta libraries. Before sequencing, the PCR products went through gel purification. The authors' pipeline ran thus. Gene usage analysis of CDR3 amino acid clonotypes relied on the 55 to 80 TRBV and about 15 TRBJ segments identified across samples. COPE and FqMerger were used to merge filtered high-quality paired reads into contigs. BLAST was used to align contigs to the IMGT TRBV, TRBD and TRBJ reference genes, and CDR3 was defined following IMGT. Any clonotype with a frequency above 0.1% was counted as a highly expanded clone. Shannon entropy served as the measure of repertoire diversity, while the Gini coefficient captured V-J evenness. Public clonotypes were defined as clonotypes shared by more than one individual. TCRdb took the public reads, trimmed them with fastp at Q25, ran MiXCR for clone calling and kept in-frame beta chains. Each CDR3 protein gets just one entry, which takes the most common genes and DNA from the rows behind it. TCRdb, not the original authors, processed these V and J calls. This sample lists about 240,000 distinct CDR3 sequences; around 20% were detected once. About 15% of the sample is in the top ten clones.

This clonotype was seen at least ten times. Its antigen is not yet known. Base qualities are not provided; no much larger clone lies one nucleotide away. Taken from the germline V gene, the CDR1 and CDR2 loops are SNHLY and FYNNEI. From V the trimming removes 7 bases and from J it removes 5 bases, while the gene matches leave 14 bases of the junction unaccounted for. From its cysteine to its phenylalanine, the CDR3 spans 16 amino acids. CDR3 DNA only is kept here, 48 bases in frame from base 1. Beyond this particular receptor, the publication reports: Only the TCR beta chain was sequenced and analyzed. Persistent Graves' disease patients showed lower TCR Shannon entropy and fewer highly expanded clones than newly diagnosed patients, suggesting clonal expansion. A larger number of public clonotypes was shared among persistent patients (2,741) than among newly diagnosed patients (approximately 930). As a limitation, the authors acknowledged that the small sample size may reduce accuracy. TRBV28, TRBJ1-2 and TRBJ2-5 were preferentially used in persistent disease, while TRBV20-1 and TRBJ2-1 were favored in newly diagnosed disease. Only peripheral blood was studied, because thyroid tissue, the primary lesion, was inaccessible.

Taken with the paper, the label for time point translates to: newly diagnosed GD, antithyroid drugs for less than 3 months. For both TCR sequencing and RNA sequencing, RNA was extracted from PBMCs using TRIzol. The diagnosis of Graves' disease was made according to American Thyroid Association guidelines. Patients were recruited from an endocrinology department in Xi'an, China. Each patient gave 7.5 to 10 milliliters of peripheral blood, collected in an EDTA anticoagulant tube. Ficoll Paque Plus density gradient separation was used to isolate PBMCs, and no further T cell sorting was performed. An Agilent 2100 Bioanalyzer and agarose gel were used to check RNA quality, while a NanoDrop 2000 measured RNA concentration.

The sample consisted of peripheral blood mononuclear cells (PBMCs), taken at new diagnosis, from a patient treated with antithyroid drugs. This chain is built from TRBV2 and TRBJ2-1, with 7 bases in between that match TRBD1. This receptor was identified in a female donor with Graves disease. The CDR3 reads CASNLLRDSYNNEQFF. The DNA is TGTGCCAGCAATCTTCTCCGGGACAGCTATAACAATGAGCAGTTCTTC.